This T cell receptor beta chain was identified in a study of T-cell memory formation after mild COVID-19 (dated by TCRdb to the early 2020s). Study-level background: TCR sequence clusters from the two donors were found to be largely donor specific. T-cell clones expanding and contracting after mild COVID-19 in two donors were tracked by longitudinal TCRalpha and TCRbeta repertoire sequencing. The cohort was made up of two young adult volunteers, one female and one male, who were previously healthy.

As regards this clonotype: Its antigen specificity is not known. There are no base qualities to consult, and no much larger clone falls within one base.

Sequencing used an Illumina NovaSeq 6000. TCRalpha and TCRbeta cDNA libraries were built by 5'RACE with constant-segment primers, adding sample barcodes and unique molecular identifiers. Trizol reagent was used to extract RNA from every sample. Amplification of the libraries took two PCR steps, and the second step added a second sample barcode plus Illumina TruSeq adapters. Sequencing of the libraries was done on an Illumina NovaSeq, producing 2 x 150 bp paired-end reads. In the original analysis: With migec v1.2.7, reads were demultiplexed and then collapsed into UMI-guided consensus sequences. With mixcr v2.1.11, UMI consensuses were aligned to TRA and TRB V and J templates and assembled into clonotypes. Clonotypes were classified as expanded or contracted when called significant by both edgeR and NoisET, with noise models trained on biological replicates. edgeR calls used a false discovery rate-adjusted p below 0.01 and a log2 fold-change threshold of 1. PCA with hierarchical clustering of max-normalized trajectories of the 1000 most abundant clonotypes was used as exploratory dynamics analysis. Separately sequenced CD4+ and CD8+ repertoires were used to assign a CD4 or CD8 phenotype to each responding clone. The raw public reads went through TCRdb reprocessing: fastp at Q25, MiXCR clone calling, in-frame beta chains kept. Every CDR3 protein is listed once, alongside the most common genes and DNA of its rows. The V and J calls were not made by the authors but by TCRdb's processing. Present in this sample are 300,000 or so distinct CDR3 sequences, around 16% of which were seen just once. Approximately 23% of the sample rests with the top ten.

Broad study findings and their caveats: Some responding clones were detected in pre-infection memory, suggesting pre-existing cross-reactive memory T cells joined the SARS-CoV-2 response. Contracting CD4+ clones were located mainly in the CM and EM memory subsets, whereas CD8+ clones were found to be enriched in EMRA. SARS-CoV-2 specificity was not confirmed for the second-wave clones peaking on day 37. Only a couple of mild cases were covered by the study, and larger cohorts that include severe cases with pre-infection samples were considered necessary. From day 15 to 85, contracting clones showed balanced CD4/CD8 phenotypes, whereas a second wave of clones that expanded from day 15 to 37 leaned towards CD4+.

PBMCs were isolated by Ficoll-Paque density gradient centrifugation. The sequenced material came from PBMCs or a T cell subset sorted from them (not recorded which). The receptor was isolated from a man aged 18-30 years who had mild COVID-19 (a few samples of this study predate the infection). The sample titles of this study are shuffled in the database, so cell type and time point are left out; the donor was told from shared clones.

The nucleotide sequence is TGTGCCAGCAGCGCACCGCAGGGAGGAAACACCGGGGAGCTGTTTTTT. Its product reads: CASSAPQGGNTGELFF. The chain was built from TRBV7-6 and TRBJ2-2; TRBD2 is possibly the D segment (6 matching bases). Trimming at the junction amounts to 5 bases on V and 2 bases on J, and the germline ends lie 15 bases apart. From the cysteine up to the phenylalanine, the CDR3 has a length of 16 residues. Of all the DNA, just the CDR3 is kept, 48 bases in frame from base 1. Reading the germline V gene gives CDR1 SGHVS and CDR2 FNYEAQ.